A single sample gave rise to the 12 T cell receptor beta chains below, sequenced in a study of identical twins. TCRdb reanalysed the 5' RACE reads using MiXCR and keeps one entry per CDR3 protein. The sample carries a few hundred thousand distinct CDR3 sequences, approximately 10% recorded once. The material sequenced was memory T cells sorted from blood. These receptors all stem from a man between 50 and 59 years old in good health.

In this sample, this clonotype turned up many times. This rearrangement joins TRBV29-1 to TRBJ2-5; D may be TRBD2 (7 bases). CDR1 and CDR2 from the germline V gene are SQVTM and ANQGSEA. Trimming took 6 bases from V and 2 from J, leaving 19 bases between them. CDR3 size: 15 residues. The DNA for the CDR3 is TGCAGCGTCAGGATGGGAGGGGGACCGCAAGAGACCCAGTACTTC. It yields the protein CSVRMGGGPQETQYF.

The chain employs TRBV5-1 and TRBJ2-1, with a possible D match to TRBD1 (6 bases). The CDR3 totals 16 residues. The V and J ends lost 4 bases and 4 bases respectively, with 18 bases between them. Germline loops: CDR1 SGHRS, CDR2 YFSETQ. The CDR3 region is CASSDPSGAGYNEQFF. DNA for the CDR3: TGCGCCAGCAGCGATCCCTCAGGGGCTGGGTACAATGAGCAGTTCTTC.

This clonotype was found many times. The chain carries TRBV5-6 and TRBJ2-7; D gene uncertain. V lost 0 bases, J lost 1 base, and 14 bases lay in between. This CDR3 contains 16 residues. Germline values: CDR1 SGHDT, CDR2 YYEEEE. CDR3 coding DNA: TGTGCCAGCAGCTTGGTAAGGTACGACACGTCCTACGAGCAGTACTTC. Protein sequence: CASSLVRYDTSYEQYF.

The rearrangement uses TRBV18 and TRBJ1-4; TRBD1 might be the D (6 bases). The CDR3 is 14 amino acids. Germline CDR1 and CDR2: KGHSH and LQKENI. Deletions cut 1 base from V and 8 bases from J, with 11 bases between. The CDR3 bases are TGTGCCAGCTCACCACTCAGGGGAGGAGAAAAACTGTTTTTT. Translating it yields CASSPLRGGEKLFF.

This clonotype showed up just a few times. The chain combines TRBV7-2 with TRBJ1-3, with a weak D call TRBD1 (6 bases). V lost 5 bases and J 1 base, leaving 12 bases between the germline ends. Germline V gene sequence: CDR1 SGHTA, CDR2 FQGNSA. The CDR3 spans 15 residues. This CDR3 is CASSPGGGSGNTIYF. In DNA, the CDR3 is TGTGCCAGCAGCCCCGGAGGGGGGTCTGGAAACACCATATATTTT.

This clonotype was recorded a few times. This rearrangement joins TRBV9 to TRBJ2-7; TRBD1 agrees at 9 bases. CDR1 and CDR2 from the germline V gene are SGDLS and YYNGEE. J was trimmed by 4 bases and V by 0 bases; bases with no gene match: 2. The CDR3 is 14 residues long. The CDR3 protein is CASSVGGQGYEQYF. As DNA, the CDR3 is TGTGCCAGCAGCGTAGGGGGACAGGGTTACGAGCAGTACTTC.

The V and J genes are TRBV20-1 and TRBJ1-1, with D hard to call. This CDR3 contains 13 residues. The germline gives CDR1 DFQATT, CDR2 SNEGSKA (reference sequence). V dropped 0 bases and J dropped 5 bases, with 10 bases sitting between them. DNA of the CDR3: TGCAGTGCTAGAGATTTGATTGCGACTGAAGCTTTCTTT. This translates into CSARDLIATEAFF.

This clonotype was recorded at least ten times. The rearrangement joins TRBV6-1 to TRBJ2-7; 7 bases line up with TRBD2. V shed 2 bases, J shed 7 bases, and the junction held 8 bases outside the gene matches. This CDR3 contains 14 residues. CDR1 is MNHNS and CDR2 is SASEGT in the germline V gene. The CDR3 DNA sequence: TGTGCCAGCAGTGAACTAGCGGTCCCTCGTGAGCAGTACTTC. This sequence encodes CASSELAVPREQYF.

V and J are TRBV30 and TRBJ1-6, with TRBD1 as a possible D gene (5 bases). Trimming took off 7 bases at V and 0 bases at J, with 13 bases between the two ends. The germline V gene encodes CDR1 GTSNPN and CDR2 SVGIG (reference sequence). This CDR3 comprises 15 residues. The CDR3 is CASGGASSYNSPLHF. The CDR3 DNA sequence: TGTGCCTCGGGTGGGGCAAGCTCCTATAATTCACCCCTCCACTTT.

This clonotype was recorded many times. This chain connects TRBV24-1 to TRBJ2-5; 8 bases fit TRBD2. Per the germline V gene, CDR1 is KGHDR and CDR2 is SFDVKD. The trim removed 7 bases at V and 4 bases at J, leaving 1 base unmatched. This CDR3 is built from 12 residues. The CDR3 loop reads CATSTSGETQYF. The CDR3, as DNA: TGTGCCACCAGCACTAGCGGAGAGACCCAGTACTTC.

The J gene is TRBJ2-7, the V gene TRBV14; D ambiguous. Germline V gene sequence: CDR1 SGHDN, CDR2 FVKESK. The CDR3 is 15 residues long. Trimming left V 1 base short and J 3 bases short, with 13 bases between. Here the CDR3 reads CASSQGGWWGYEQYF. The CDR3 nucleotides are TGTGCCAGCAGCCAAGGGGGTTGGTGGGGCTACGAGCAGTACTTC.

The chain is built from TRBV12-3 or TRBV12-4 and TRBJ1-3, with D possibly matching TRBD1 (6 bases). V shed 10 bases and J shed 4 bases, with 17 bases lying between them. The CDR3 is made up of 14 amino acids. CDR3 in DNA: TGTGCCACCAAGGGGGGGGGCTCAGGAAACACCATATATTTT. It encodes CATKGGGSGNTIYF.